This entry lists 13 T cell receptor beta chains sequenced from one sample in a study of T cell responses to AZD1222 COVID-19 vaccine. The assay was immunoSEQ multiplex PCR, and TCRdb's table has in-frame clones only and misses some. Here the sample spans around 130,000 clones, more than 85% being singletons. Sequenced here: peripheral blood, sampled 28 days after the second AZD1222 dose. These receptors were obtained from an adult who received the AZD1222 COVID-19 vaccine.

V gene TRBV27 combines with J gene TRBJ1-2; D is undetermined. V lost 2 bases and J lost 1, with 8 bases in between. The CDR3 covers 14 residues. Germline V gene sequence: CDR1 MNHEY, CDR2 SMNVEV (reference sequence). CDR3 bases: TGTGCCAGCAGTTTAAGTATGCATAACTATGGCTACACCTTC. It translates to CASSLSMHNYGYTF.

The J gene is TRBJ1-2, the V gene TRBV5-6, with D possibly being TRBD1 (5 bases). The CDR3 has 18 amino acids. The V end lost 4 bases, the J end lost 4 bases, and 26 bases lay between the germline ends. Germline loops: CDR1 SGHDT, CDR2 YYEEEE. The CDR3 is CASSPRTGGYSRFYGYTF. The CDR3 DNA reads TGTGCCAGCAGCCCCCGGACTGGGGGTTATTCTCGTTTCTATGGCTACACCTTC.

This chain joins TRBV9 and TRBJ2-1; the D gene is possibly TRBD1 (7 bases). The V gene lost 0 bases and the J gene lost 0 bases, with 25 bases spanning the gap. The CDR3 loop spans 21 amino acids. Germline CDR1 reads SGDLS; CDR2 reads YYNGEE. CDR3 protein: CASSVVGRQGGISSSYNEQFF. The DNA for the CDR3 is TGTGCCAGCAGCGTAGTAGGCAGGCAGGGGGGCATAAGTAGCTCCTACAATGAGCAGTTCTTC.

The chain joins TRBV27 to TRBJ1-2; the match to TRBD1 covers 8 bases. Germline V gives CDR1 MNHEY, CDR2 SMNVEV (reference sequence). V shed 4 bases, J shed 8 bases, and the junction held 15 bases outside the gene matches. CDR3 length: 16 amino acids. CDR3 in amino acids: CASSSSPGQGPGGYTF. Here the CDR3 DNA reads TGTGCCAGCAGTTCGTCCCCCGGACAGGGCCCGGGAGGCTACACCTTC.

V gene TRBV12-5 combines with J gene TRBJ1-2; the D is unclear. This CDR3 is 13 amino acids long. The germline V gene has CDR1 LGHNT and CDR2 FRNRAP. The V end lost 1 base, the J end lost 6 bases, and 9 bases lay between the germline ends. This CDR3 reads CASGLELGNGYTF. The CDR3 bases are TGTGCTAGTGGTTTGGAGTTGGGGAATGGCTACACCTTC.

The V gene is TRBV3-1 (or the pseudogene TRBV3-2), the J gene TRBJ1-2; D is perhaps TRBD1 (5 bases). The V gene's germline CDR1 is LGHDT and CDR2 YNNKEL (reference sequence). The CDR3 has 15 residues. Trimming cost V 0 bases and J 5 bases, with 13 bases left between them. The CDR3 is CASSQEGTRVYGYTF. The DNA of the CDR3 is TGTGCCAGCAGCCAAGAGGGTACCAGGGTTTATGGCTACACCTTC.

This clone was detected only once. This sequence joins TRBV18 and TRBJ1-6; D perhaps matches TRBD1 (5 bases). V gave up 3 bases and J gave up 6 bases, with 18 bases separating them. This CDR3 contains 17 residues. Per the germline V gene, CDR1 is KGHSH and CDR2 is LQKENI. CDR3: CASSPRALGVGNSPLHF. CDR3 sequence (DNA): TGTGCCAGCTCACCTCGGGCGTTGGGGGTCGGTAATTCACCCCTCCACTTT.

This clone was counted once. The rearrangement links TRBV29-1 to TRBJ1-1; D might be TRBD1 (6 bases). The CDR3 contains 13 residues. Germline CDR1 is SQVTM and CDR2 is ANQGSEA. Trimming took off 5 bases at V and 3 bases at J, with 13 bases between the two ends. CDR3 in DNA: TGCAGCGTTTACAGGGCCCCGGACACTGAAGCTTTCTTT. Protein sequence: CSVYRAPDTEAFF.

This clone was counted between two and nine times. The gene calls are TRBV7-9 and TRBJ1-4, with 8 bases aligning to TRBD1. Trimming took 1 base from V and 0 from J; bases not matched to a gene: 7. The CDR3 is 18 residues long. Germline V gene lookup returns CDR1 SEHNR and CDR2 FQNEAQ (reference sequence). The CDR3 nucleotides read TGTGCCAGCAGCTTAGGGTCAGGGGGCTCGGCAACTAATGAAAAACTGTTTTTT. Encoded protein: CASSLGSGGSATNEKLFF.

J is TRBJ1-1 and V is TRBV5-5, with TRBD1 matching over 7 bases. The CDR3 contains 16 residues. With V trimmed by 4 bases and J by 7 bases, 16 bases remained unmatched. CDR1 SGHKS and CDR2 YYEKEE come from the germline V gene (reference sequence). The CDR3 DNA reads TGTGCCAGCAGCCAAGGACAGGTCAGCATCGCGTATGAAGCTTTCTTT. Its protein is CASSQGQVSIAYEAFF. Variable domain in full (rest from reference TRBV5-5 and TRBJ1-1): DAGVTQSPTHLIKTRGQQVTLRCSPISGHKSVSWYQQVLGQGPQFIFQYYEKEERGRGNFPDRFSARQFPNYSSELNVNALLLGDSALYLCASSQGQVSIAYEAFFGQGTRLTVV.

V is TRBV28 and J is TRBJ1-2; D might be TRBD1 (5 bases). Trimming left V 8 bases short and J 8 bases short, with 21 bases between. Germline CDR1 and CDR2: MDHEN and SYDVKM. The CDR3 covers 14 residues. This chain's CDR3 is CASSLGGDSRGYTF. CDR3 DNA: TGTGCCAGCTCTCTCGGGGGGGATTCGAGGGGCTACACCTTC.

This rearrangement joins TRBV29-1 to TRBJ2-1; D is unresolved. This CDR3 is built from 14 residues. Looked up from germline, CDR1 is SQVTM and CDR2 is ANQGSEA. Trimming removed 3 bases at V and 0 bases at J, with 9 bases between. CDR3 nucleotides: TGCAGCGTTGAGTGGTTGGCCTCCTACAATGAGCAGTTCTTC. Its protein is CSVEWLASYNEQFF.

This clone has only a few counts. The V gene is TRBV19, the J gene TRBJ2-2; 9 bases match TRBD2. The J segment lost 4 bases and the V segment lost 4 bases, leaving 7 bases of the junction unmatched. Germline loops: CDR1 LNHDA, CDR2 SQIVND (reference sequence). The CDR3 consists of 16 residues. CDR3 sequence reads: CASSKVAGVSTGELFF. CDR3 bases: TGTGCCAGTAGTAAGGTAGCGGGAGTCAGCACCGGGGAGCTGTTTTTT.